One and the same sample provided the 20 T cell receptor beta chains below, sequenced in a study of radiotherapy plus CTLA-4 blockade in lung cancer (dated by TCRdb to about 2018). Library preparation employed the immunoSEQ multiplex PCR assay. TCRdb provides this immuneACCESS table in a form limited to in-frame rearrangements. Some clones are lacking; in checked studies, under half of them reflect an unresolved V gene, and why the rest are absent is not known. This sample holds about 98,000 clones; about 91% were observed only once. The ten largest make up roughly 4.6% of the sample. Material: peripheral blood, obtained from a patient treated with radiotherapy plus ipilimumab. The receptor source for this set is a human donor with non-small cell lung cancer that progressed on radiotherapy plus ipilimumab.

The table lists this clone with a count of one. The rearrangement uses TRBV5-4 and TRBJ2-1; 7 bases fit TRBD1. Germline CDR1 SGHNT, CDR2 YYREEE (reference sequence). V dropped 4 bases and J dropped 9; count of bases not matched to a gene: 7. The CDR3 loop spans 13 amino acids. CDR3 residues: CASSSYRGPEQFF. The CDR3, as DNA: TGTGCCAGCAGCAGTTACAGGGGCCCTGAGCAGTTCTTC.

This rearrangement joins TRBV12-5 to TRBJ2-5, with D possibly TRBD1 on 6 matching bases. The CDR3 is 15 residues long. Germline V gives CDR1 LGHNT, CDR2 FRNRAP. V was pared by 0 bases and J by 5 bases, with 13 bases between. The CDR3 DNA reads TGTGCTAGTGGTTTGGTTCAACCTAGGGGGGAGACCCAGTACTTC. It yields the protein CASGLVQPRGETQYF.

This rearrangement joins TRBV18 to TRBJ2-5; D is undetermined. The CDR3 sequence is 14 residues long. V lost 3 bases and J 4 bases, leaving 12 bases between the germline ends. Germline V gene sequence: CDR1 KGHSH, CDR2 LQKENI. Here the CDR3 DNA reads TGTGCCAGCTCACCCACGGGTTTCGGAGAGACCCAGTACTTC. Protein sequence: CASSPTGFGETQYF.

This rearrangement joins TRBV19 to TRBJ2-7, with 8 bases fitting TRBD1. V was pared by 6 bases and J by 3 bases, with 7 bases of the junction left unmatched. Germline CDR1 is LNHDA and CDR2 is SQIVND (reference sequence). CDR3 length: 14 residues. This CDR3 reads CASRKTGTGYEQYF. The DNA for the CDR3 is TGTGCCAGTAGAAAAACCGGGACAGGCTACGAGCAGTACTTC.

This sequence joins TRBV28 and TRBJ1-3; a possible D gene is TRBD1 (5 bases). The germline gives CDR1 MDHEN, CDR2 SYDVKM. V dropped 5 bases and J dropped 0 bases, with 14 bases sitting between them. The length of the CDR3 is 16 residues. In DNA, the CDR3 is TGTGCCAGCAGTGGGGGACTGTTGAACTCTGGAAACACCATATATTTT. Translation: CASSGGLLNSGNTIYF.

V usage is TRBV19 and J usage is TRBJ2-3; 9 bases agree with TRBD2. V shed 3 bases, J shed 0 bases, and the junction held 4 bases outside the gene matches. Germline loops: CDR1 LNHDA, CDR2 SQIVND (reference sequence). CDR3 size: 16 residues. CDR3 coding DNA: TGTGCCAGTAGTATTGATCTAGCGGGGAGCACAGATACGCAGTATTTT. Translation: CASSIDLAGSTDTQYF.

This clone appeared a single time. The V gene is TRBV19, the J gene TRBJ2-7, with 9 bases fitting TRBD2. CDR3 length: 17 residues. The ends lost 3 bases at V and 1 base at J; junction bases unmatched: 10. The germline CDR1 and CDR2 sequences are LNHDA and SQIVND (reference sequence). This CDR3 reads CASSIRLAGDVSYEQYF. The CDR3 region has the DNA TGTGCCAGTAGTATCAGATTAGCGGGAGATGTTTCCTACGAGCAGTACTTC.

A single count supports this clone. The chain has TRBV5-1 and TRBJ2-1; 8 bases agree with TRBD1. The V segment lost 8 bases and the J segment 5 bases; nucleotides outside the gene matches: 6. The germline CDR1 and CDR2 sequences are SGHRS and YFSETQ. The CDR3 runs 13 residues. CDR3 DNA sequence: TGCGCCAGTTCGACAGGGGCGGACAATGAGCAGTTCTTC. Protein sequence: CASSTGADNEQFF.

In its sample, this clone ranks as medium-sized (0.01 to 0.1%). The chain couples TRBV7-6 to TRBJ2-7, with D uncertain. Germline V CDR1 and CDR2: SGHVS, FNYEAQ. V was cut by 8 bases and J by 3 bases, with 20 bases left in between. CDR3 length: 15 residues. The CDR3 DNA sequence: TGTGCCAGCCGGCCCCCCGGATCTATATACTACGAGCAGTACTTC. Protein: CASRPPGSIYYEQYF.

The chain recombines TRBV11-2 with TRBJ1-1; no clear D. The CDR3 sequence is 13 residues long. Germline CDR1 is SGHAT and CDR2 is FQNNGV. Trimming removed 5 bases at V and 5 bases at J, with 12 bases between. The CDR3 DNA reads as TGTGCCAGCAGCCCCCCCGGAGGGACTGAAGCTTTCTTT. As protein: CASSPPGGTEAFF. The whole variable domain, filled in from reference TRBV11-2 and TRBJ1-1, reads EAGVAQSPRYKIIEKRQSVAFWCNPISGHATLYWYQQILGQGPKLLIQFQNNGVVDDSQLPKDRFSAERLKGVDSTLKIQPAKLEDSAVYLCASSPPGGTEAFFGQGTRLTVV.

The chain couples TRBV6-1 to TRBJ1-1, with a possible D match to TRBD1 (5 bases). V gave up 8 bases and J gave up 1 base, with 11 bases separating them. Germline values: CDR1 MNHNS, CDR2 SASEGT. The CDR3 has 13 residues. As DNA, the CDR3 is TGTGCCAGCCGGGACGGATGGAACACTGAAGCTTTCTTT. Residues: CASRDGWNTEAFF.

The chain links TRBV5-1 to TRBJ2-5; D possibly corresponds to TRBD2 (6 bases). Germline lookup yields CDR1 SGHRS and CDR2 YFSETQ. CDR3 length: 13 amino acids. Between the trimmed V and J ends, which lost 8 bases and 4 bases, there was a span of 15 bases. In DNA form, the CDR3 reads TGCGCCAGTTCCTACTGGAGGGGAGAGACCCAGTACTTC. Protein product: CASSYWRGETQYF. Drawing the rest from reference TRBV5-1 and TRBJ2-5, the complete variable domain is KAGVTQTPRYLIKTRGQQVTLSCSPISGHRSVSWYQQTPGQGLQFLFEYFSETQRNKGNFPGRFSGRQFSNSRSEMNVSTLELGDSALYLCASSYWRGETQYFGPGTRLLVL.

The chain couples TRBV2 to TRBJ2-1; no clear D. Germline CDR1 is SNHLY and CDR2 is FYNNEI. The CDR3 is made up of 12 amino acids. The V end was cut by 4 bases, the J end by 6 bases, with 7 bases between. This CDR3 is CASSATPNEQFF. CDR3 coding DNA: TGTGCCAGCAGTGCGACACCCAATGAGCAGTTCTTC. Full variable domain (remainder filled in from reference TRBV2 and TRBJ2-1): EPEVTQTPSHQVTQMGQEVILRCVPISNHLYFYWYRQILGQKVEFLVSFYNNEISEKSEIFDDQFSVERPDGSNFTLKIRSTKLEDSAMYFCASSATPNEQFFGPGTRLTVL.

The chain combines TRBV2 with TRBJ1-5; no firm D call. The CDR3 totals 14 residues. CDR1 and CDR2 from the germline V gene are SNHLY and FYNNEI. V was pared by 1 base and J by 6 bases, with 10 bases between. The CDR3, as DNA: TGTGCCAGCAGTGAAGTTAGCTGGGTTCAGCCCCAGCATTTT. Amino acid sequence: CASSEVSWVQPQHF. Using reference TRBV2 and TRBJ1-5 for the parts outside the CDR3, the full variable domain is EPEVTQTPSHQVTQMGQEVILRCVPISNHLYFYWYRQILGQKVEFLVSFYNNEISEKSEIFDDQFSVERPDGSNFTLKIRSTKLEDSAMYFCASSEVSWVQPQHFGDGTRLSIL.

The chain joins TRBV30 to TRBJ2-3, with 9 bases fitting TRBD2. The germline CDR1 and CDR2 sequences are GTSNPN and SVGIG (reference sequence). The length of the CDR3 is 15 residues. The V and J ends lost 6 bases and 4 bases, in that order; junction bases with no gene match: 11. The CDR3 loop is CACVSGREGADTQYF. In DNA form, the CDR3 reads TGTGCCTGCGTTTCGGGGCGGGAGGGAGCAGATACGCAGTATTTT.

This clone was counted only a few times. CDR3 amino acids: CASSVVHYEQYF. CDR3 nucleotides: TGTGCCAGCAGTGTTGTCCACTACGAGCAGTACTTC. The chain is built from TRBV2 and TRBJ2-7; D is uncertain. The germline V gene has CDR1 SNHLY and CDR2 FYNNEI. The CDR3 is 12 amino acids. The V end was cut by 4 bases, the J end by 3 bases, with 7 bases between.

This chain links TRBV19 with TRBJ2-1; the D call may be TRBD1 or TRBD2 (5 bases each). The CDR3 totals 15 residues. CDR1 is LNHDA and CDR2 is SQIVND in the germline V gene (reference sequence). With 1 base removed from V and 6 bases from J, the gap between germline ends came to 13 bases. Here the CDR3 reads CASSIVGTLGNEQFF. For the CDR3, the DNA is TGTGCCAGTAGTATAGTTGGGACCCTCGGCAATGAGCAGTTCTTC.

Only one count was recorded for this clone. The CDR3 loop reads CASSPWTSYNEQFF. For the CDR3, the DNA is TGTGCCAGCAGCCCCTGGACCAGTTACAATGAGCAGTTCTTC. The rearrangement joins TRBV14 to TRBJ2-1, with unresolved D. Germline CDR1 and CDR2: SGHDN and FVKESK. V lost 4 bases and J lost 4, with 11 bases in between. The length of the CDR3 is 14 residues.

V and J are TRBV6-5 and TRBJ1-6, with D tentatively TRBD1 (5 bases). The V gene lost 5 bases and the J gene lost 6 bases, with 14 bases spanning the gap. Germline CDR1 is MNHEY and CDR2 is SVGAGI. The CDR3 spans 15 residues. The CDR3 coding sequence is TGTGCCAGCAGTGCCTCGAGGGGTTCTAATTCACCCCTCCACTTT. Its translation: CASSASRGSNSPLHF.

This clone was seen a single time. CDR3 coding DNA: TGTGCCAGCAGCCACCCCCCTCCGTCCGAGACCCAGTACTTC. Translated: CASSHPPPSETQYF. The chain carries TRBV7-8 and TRBJ2-5; D unresolved. The CDR3 loop spans 14 amino acids. The V gene lost 5 bases and the J gene lost 5 bases, with 15 bases spanning the gap. Germline V gene data show CDR1 as SGHVS and CDR2 as FQNEAQ.